One sample yielded the 14 T cell receptor beta chains listed below, sequenced in a study of vaccination effects on CD4 cells after COVID-19. No antigen has been assigned to these receptors. Method: immunoSEQ multiplex PCR; TCRdb's copy keeps in-frame clones and lacks some. Of roughly 64,000 clones detected, about two thirds appear once; the ten largest clones hold around a quarter. Following culture for around 10 days, CD4+ T cells were isolated. Specimen: CD4+ T cells from PBMCs cultured without peptide, collected before COVID-19 vaccination. These receptors were obtained from a human donor who had a prior SARS-CoV-2 infection.

The V gene is TRBV6-2 or TRBV6-3, the J gene TRBJ2-3, with TRBD2 matching over 10 bases. CDR1 is MNHEY, CDR2 SVGEGT, per germline. Trimming cost V 4 bases and J 4 bases; bases outside gene matches: 2. This CDR3 spans 14 amino acids. The CDR3 sequence is CASSSGTSADTQYF. The CDR3 coding sequence is TGTGCCAGCAGTTCAGGGACTAGCGCAGATACGCAGTATTTT.

CDR3 sequence (DNA): TGTGCCAGCAACGGACAGGGGGCGGGTTACGAGCAGTACTTC. The encoded protein is CASNGQGAGYEQYF. The chain has TRBV2 and TRBJ2-7, with TRBD1 matching over 11 bases. Germline V gene sequence: CDR1 SNHLY, CDR2 FYNNEI. CDR3 size: 14 residues. Trimming removed 7 bases from V and 4 bases from J; junction bases left unmatched: 6.

This chain uses TRBV2 with TRBJ2-7; 9 bases map to TRBD1. The ends lost 6 bases at V and 2 bases at J; junction bases unmatched: 5. This CDR3 has 14 amino acids. The germline V gene has CDR1 SNHLY and CDR2 FYNNEI. CDR3 sequence reads: CASRGGQGAYEQYF. The CDR3 region has the DNA TGTGCCAGCAGGGGGGGACAGGGCGCCTACGAGCAGTACTTC.

This rearrangement joins TRBV14 to TRBJ2-3; TRBD1 agrees at 7 bases. This CDR3 is built from 15 residues. The germline CDR1 and CDR2 sequences are SGHDN and FVKESK. The trim removed 4 bases at V and 4 bases at J, leaving 8 bases unmatched. CDR3 amino acids: CASSPPNRGPDTQYF. CDR3 sequence (DNA): TGTGCCAGCAGCCCGCCTAACAGGGGCCCAGATACGCAGTATTTT. The variable domain in full, completed from reference TRBV14 and TRBJ2-3, reads EAGVTQFPSHSVIEKGQTVTLRCDPISGHDNLYWYRRVMGKEIKFLLHFVKESKQDESGMPNNRFLAERTGGTYSTLKVQPAELEDSGVYFCASSPPNRGPDTQYFGPGTRLTVL.

This chain links TRBV9 with TRBJ2-1; 13 nucleotides match TRBD2. This CDR3 is built from 16 residues. The ends lost 4 bases at V and 11 bases at J; junction bases unmatched: 12. Germline loops: CDR1 SGDLS, CDR2 YYNGEE. The CDR3 nucleotides read TGTGCCAGCAGCCCTCGGACTAGCGGGAGTCTAACCAAGCAGTTCTTC. It is translated as CASSPRTSGSLTKQFF.

The chain employs TRBV7-9 and TRBJ2-5, with a possible D match to TRBD1 (5 bases). CDR1 and CDR2 from the germline V gene are SEHNR and FQNEAQ (reference sequence). This CDR3 contains 15 residues. The germline V and J ends were trimmed by 2 bases and 0 bases, with 10 bases remaining between them. DNA for the CDR3: TGTGCCAGCAGCTTATCTCAGGGTAACCAAGAGACCCAGTACTTC. This encodes CASSLSQGNQETQYF. Drawing the rest from reference TRBV7-9 and TRBJ2-5, the complete variable domain is DTGVSQNPRHKITKRGQNVTFRCDPISEHNRLYWYRQTLGQGPEFLTYFQNEAQLEKSRLLSDRFSAERPKGSFSTLEIQRTEQGDSAMYLCASSLSQGNQETQYFGPGTRLLVL.

The chain's CDR3 is CASSGRQNYNSPLHF. CDR3 sequence (DNA): TGTGCCAGCTCAGGTCGACAGAATTATAATTCACCCCTCCACTTT. The chain employs TRBV2 and TRBJ1-6; D possibly corresponds to TRBD1 (5 bases). The CDR3 covers 15 residues. Trimming left V 8 bases short and J 4 bases short, with 15 bases between. The germline CDR1 and CDR2 sequences are SNHLY and FYNNEI. Together with reference TRBV2 and TRBJ1-6, the CDR3 gives the full variable domain: EPEVTQTPSHQVTQMGQEVILRCVPISNHLYFYWYRQILGQKVEFLVSFYNNEISEKSEIFDDQFSVERPDGSNFTLKIRSTKLEDSAMYFCASSGRQNYNSPLHFGNGTRLTVT.

The V and J genes are TRBV24-1 and TRBJ1-1; maybe TRBD1 (5 bases). Germline V gives CDR1 KGHDR, CDR2 SFDVKD. This CDR3 spans 16 amino acids. V was shortened by 6 bases and J by 0 bases, with 16 bases between the two germline ends. The CDR3, as DNA: TGTGCCACCAGTCCCGGAGGGGATTTATTGAACACTGAAGCTTTCTTT. This gives the protein CATSPGGDLLNTEAFF.

V usage is TRBV6-5 and J usage is TRBJ1-3, with D uncertain. This CDR3 has 13 residues. From germline, CDR1 is MNHEY and CDR2 SVGAGI. Deletions cut 0 bases from V and 11 bases from J, with 11 bases between. This chain's CDR3 is CASSYSILGPIYF. The CDR3 nucleotides read TGTGCCAGCAGTTACTCGATATTAGGGCCCATATATTTT.

The rearrangement joins TRBV24-1 to TRBJ2-7, with D perhaps being TRBD1 or TRBD2 (5 bases each). CDR1 KGHDR and CDR2 SFDVKD come from the germline V gene. V lost 1 base, J lost 2 bases, and 8 bases lay in between. This CDR3 comprises 14 residues. The CDR3 region is CATSDFGDPYEQYF. As DNA, the CDR3 is TGTGCCACCAGTGATTTCGGGGACCCCTACGAGCAGTACTTC.

The chain is built from TRBV19 and TRBJ2-1, with 7 bases aligning to TRBD2. This CDR3 has 15 residues. CDR1 and CDR2 from the germline V gene are LNHDA and SQIVND (reference sequence). The trim removed 5 bases at V and 3 bases at J, leaving 7 bases unmatched. CDR3 protein: CASSGSGASYNEQFF. The CDR3 coding sequence is TGTGCCAGTAGTGGAAGCGGGGCAAGCTACAATGAGCAGTTCTTC.

This clone has just a few counts. The V gene is TRBV9, the J gene TRBJ1-1, with 8 bases lining up with TRBD1. Germline V gene lookup returns CDR1 SGDLS and CDR2 YYNGEE. V shed 2 bases and J 6 bases; nucleotides not matched to a gene: 6. The CDR3 consists of 14 residues. This chain's CDR3 is CASSVRTGTSEAFF. The CDR3 DNA follows: TGTGCCAGCAGCGTGAGGACAGGGACGTCTGAAGCTTTCTTT. Combining the CDR3 with reference TRBV9 and TRBJ1-1 gives the whole variable domain DSGVTQTPKHLITATGQRVTLRCSPRSGDLSVYWYQQSLDQGLQFLIQYYNGEERAKGNILERFSAQQFPDLHSELNLSSLELGDSALYFCASSVRTGTSEAFFGQGTRLTVV.

The rearrangement uses TRBV7-9 and TRBJ1-4; TRBD1 might be the D (5 bases). Germline CDR1 reads SEHNR; CDR2 reads FQNEAQ (reference sequence). The CDR3 has 17 residues. V shed 1 base and J shed 0 bases, with 12 bases lying between them. Written as DNA, the CDR3 is TGTGCCAGCAGCTTAGGTGGAGGGGCGACAACTAATGAAAAACTGTTTTTT. It is translated as CASSLGGGATTNEKLFF.

The chain has TRBV2 and TRBJ2-4, with TRBD1 as a possible D gene (6 bases). CDR3 length equals 17 residues. From germline, CDR1 is SNHLY and CDR2 FYNNEI. V lost 11 bases, J lost 3 bases, and 26 bases lay in between. CDR3 in amino acids: CAPGHSKTGFGKNIQYF. The CDR3 region has the DNA TGTGCCCCCGGCCACTCAAAAACAGGGTTCGGCAAAAACATTCAGTACTTC.